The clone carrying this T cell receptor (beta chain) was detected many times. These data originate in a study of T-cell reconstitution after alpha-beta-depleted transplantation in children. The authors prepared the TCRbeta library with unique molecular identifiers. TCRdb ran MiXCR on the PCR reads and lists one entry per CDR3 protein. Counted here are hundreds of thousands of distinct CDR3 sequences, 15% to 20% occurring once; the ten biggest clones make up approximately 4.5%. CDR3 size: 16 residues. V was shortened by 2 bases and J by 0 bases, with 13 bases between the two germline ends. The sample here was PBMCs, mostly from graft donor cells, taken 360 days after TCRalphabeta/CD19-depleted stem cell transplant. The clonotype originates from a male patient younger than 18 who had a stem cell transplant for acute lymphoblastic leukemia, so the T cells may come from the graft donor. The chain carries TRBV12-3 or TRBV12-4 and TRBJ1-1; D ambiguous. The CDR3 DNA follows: TGTGCCAGCAGTTTACGGCTATCGGCTCTGAACACTGAAGCTTTCTTT. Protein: CASSLRLSALNTEAFF.